The rows below give T cell receptor beta chains drawn from one sample of a study of cytomegalovirus exposure and HLA in healthy donors. Profiled with immunoSEQ multiplex PCR; TCRdb holds only in-frame clones, not every one. In the table there are about 180,000 clones, 70% to 80% of which are singletons. The sample consisted of PBMCs. The receptors originated from a man younger than 30 in good health and CMV-seronegative. Both conserved end residues are part of each CDR3. Each record gives: V gene, clone size, D gene, J gene, CDR3 DNA, CDR3 protein. A D gene is named only where the DNA matches it firmly. Clone sizes are given selectively: once, few, many, or a class where the clone is expanded.

TRBV5-1	NA	TRBD1	TRBJ2-7	TGCGCCAGCACCGGGACAGAAACCTACGAGCAGTACTTC	CASTGTETYEQYF
TRBV5-4	NA	NA	TRBJ2-1	TGTGCCAGCAGCTTTAGCGCTTCCTCCTACAATGAGCAGTTCTTC	CASSFSASSYNEQFF
TRBV15	NA	TRBD1	TRBJ2-5	TGTGCCACCAGCAGAGATCCCTCCGTCAGGGGGCAGGGGACCCAGTACTTC	CATSRDPSVRGQGTQYF
TRBV30	few	NA	TRBJ2-1	TGTGCCTGGAGTGGTGCGCGGTACGACAATGAGCAGTTCTTC	CAWSGARYDNEQFF
TRBV7-9	NA	TRBD2	TRBJ2-7	TGTGCCAGCAGCACAAGCGGGGGCCCTACCTACGAGCAGTACTTC	CASSTSGGPTYEQYF
TRBV15	once	TRBD2	TRBJ2-3	TGTGCCACCAGCAGAGTGACTAGCGGGAGATGGACAGATACGCAGTATTTT	CATSRVTSGRWTDTQYF
TRBV7-3	once	TRBD2	TRBJ2-2	TGTGCCAGCAGCGCTGGACTAGCGGGAGTGGCCGGGGAGCTGTTTTTT	CASSAGLAGVAGELFF
TRBV10-3	NA	TRBD1	TRBJ1-1	TGTGCCATCAGTGCGACAGGGCAAGGCACTGAAGCTTTCTTT	CAISATGQGTEAFF
TRBV27	NA	NA	TRBJ2-2	TGTGCCAGCAGTTTATTAAGGGAGACCGGGGAGCTGTTTTTT	CASSLLRETGELFF
TRBV6-5	NA	TRBD1	TRBJ2-5	TGTGCCAGCAGTTTTGACAGGGGGGGAGAGACCCAGTACTTC	CASSFDRGGETQYF
TRBV28	NA	NA	TRBJ1-5	TGTGCCAGCAAGGCAGGGCGGCAGCCCCAGCATTTT	CASKAGRQPQHF
TRBV13	NA	TRBD1	TRBJ2-5	TGTGCCAGCAGCCAGGGGGTCGAGACCCAGTACTTC	CASSQGVETQYF
TRBV4-3	NA	TRBD1	TRBJ1-1	TGCGCCAGCAGCCAAGCGACAGGGCCCACTGAAGCTTTCTTT	CASSQATGPTEAFF
TRBV6-5	NA	TRBD1	TRBJ1-1	TGTGCCAGCAGTTATCCACACACAGGGGAGGCTTTCTTT	CASSYPHTGEAFF
TRBV6-6	NA	NA	TRBJ1-2	TGTGCCAGCAGTTCCCCACAGGGTATCGACACCTTC	CASSSPQGIDTF
TRBV4-2	NA	TRBD1	TRBJ1-2	TGTGCCAGCAGCCAGACAGGGGCCTCTTATGGCTACACCTTC	CASSQTGASYGYTF
TRBV18	NA	TRBD1	TRBJ2-7	TGTGCCAGCTCGCGGACAGGGGACGAGCAGTACTTC	CASSRTGDEQYF
TRBV11-2	NA	TRBD2	TRBJ2-3	TGTGCCAGCAGCTTAGCGGGGGGGGGCACAGATACGCAGTATTTT	CASSLAGGGTDTQYF
TRBV9	NA	TRBD1	TRBJ2-3	TGTGCCAGCAGCGCAAGGACAGGGGGGCTAGCCTCAGATACGCAGTATTTT	CASSARTGGLASDTQYF
TRBV6-5	NA	NA	TRBJ1-5	TGTGCCAGCAAACCAGCTAGGGGGAGCGCTCAGCCCCAGCATTTT	CASKPARGSAQPQHF
TRBV7-9	NA	TRBD1	TRBJ1-5	TGTGCCAGCAGCTTAGGGACAGGAACTTACTATCAGCCCCAGCATTTT	CASSLGTGTYYQPQHF
TRBV19	NA	TRBD1	TRBJ2-7	TGTGCCAGTAGAAGGGCAGGGGGCGTCTACGAGCAGTACTTC	CASRRAGGVYEQYF
TRBV11-3	NA	TRBD2	TRBJ2-5	TGTGCCAGCAGCTTTGGGACTAGCGGGAGTGGTGCGGAGACCCAGTACTTC	CASSFGTSGSGAETQYF
TRBV6-1	NA	NA	TRBJ1-1	TGTGCCAGCAGTGATCCGGGACAAATAAACACTGAAGCTTTCTTT	CASSDPGQINTEAFF
TRBV4-1	NA	TRBD2	TRBJ2-2	TGCGCCAGCAGCCACGCGGGACTAGCGGGGATTGACACCGGGGAGCTGTTTTTT	CASSHAGLAGIDTGELFF
TRBV14	few	TRBD2	TRBJ2-7	TGTGCCAGCAGCCAAGGGACTAGCGGGAGATGGTACGAGCAGTACTTC	CASSQGTSGRWYEQYF
TRBV9	NA	NA	TRBJ2-3	TGTGCCAGCAGCGCCAGGTCCGGGGGAACTAGCACAGATACGCAGTATTTT	CASSARSGGTSTDTQYF
TRBV25-1	NA	NA	TRBJ1-1	TGTGCCAGCAGTGGGTGGGAGTTACGACAAGGGAACACTGAAGCTTTCTTT	CASSGWELRQGNTEAFF
TRBV7-9	few	TRBD1	TRBJ2-1	TGTGCCAGCAGCCAGCATTCCGGGACAGTTTACAATGAGCAGTTCTTC	CASSQHSGTVYNEQFF
TRBV7-9	NA	TRBD1	TRBJ2-1	TGTGCCAGCAGCTTGGTCCCGGGACAGGGCCCGAACGTAAATGAGCAGTTCTTC	CASSLVPGQGPNVNEQFF
TRBV13	NA	TRBD1	TRBJ1-2	TGTGCCAGCACCAGGACAGGGAATCGGGGCTATGGCTACACCTTC	CASTRTGNRGYGYTF
TRBV30	NA	TRBD1	TRBJ2-7	TGTGCCTGGAGACCCGACAGGGGACCCTACGAGCAGTACTTC	CAWRPDRGPYEQYF
TRBV7-9	NA	NA	TRBJ2-7	TGTGCCAGCAGCCCCGATCAGGCGATAAGCTCCTACGAGCAGTACTTC	CASSPDQAISSYEQYF
TRBV6-4	few	NA	TRBJ1-1	TGTGCCAGCAGTGACAGGGCGGAGGGGTACACTGAAGCTTTCTTT	CASSDRAEGYTEAFF
TRBV6-1	NA	NA	TRBJ2-1	TGTGCCAGCACCGGCTCTAGCTGGTACAATGAGCAGTTCTTC	CASTGSSWYNEQFF
TRBV5-3	few	TRBD1	TRBJ2-3	TGTGCCAGAAGCGGGACAGGCACAGATACGCAGTATTTT	CARSGTGTDTQYF